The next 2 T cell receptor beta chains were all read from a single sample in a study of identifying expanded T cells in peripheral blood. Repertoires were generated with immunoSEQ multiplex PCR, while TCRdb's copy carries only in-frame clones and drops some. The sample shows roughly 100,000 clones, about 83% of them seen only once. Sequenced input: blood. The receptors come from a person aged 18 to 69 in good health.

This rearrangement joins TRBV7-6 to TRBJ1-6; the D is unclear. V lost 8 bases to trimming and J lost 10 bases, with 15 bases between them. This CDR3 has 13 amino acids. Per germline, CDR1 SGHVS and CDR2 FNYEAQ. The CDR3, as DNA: TGTGCCAGCCGAGACACTCCTAAATCACCCCTCCACTTT. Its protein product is CASRDTPKSPLHF.

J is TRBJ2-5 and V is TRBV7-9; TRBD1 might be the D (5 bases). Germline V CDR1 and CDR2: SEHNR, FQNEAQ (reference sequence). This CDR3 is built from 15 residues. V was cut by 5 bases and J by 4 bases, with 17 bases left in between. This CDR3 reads CASSPSGRVRETQYF. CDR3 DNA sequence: TGTGCCAGCAGCCCCTCGGGCAGGGTGAGAGAGACCCAGTACTTC.